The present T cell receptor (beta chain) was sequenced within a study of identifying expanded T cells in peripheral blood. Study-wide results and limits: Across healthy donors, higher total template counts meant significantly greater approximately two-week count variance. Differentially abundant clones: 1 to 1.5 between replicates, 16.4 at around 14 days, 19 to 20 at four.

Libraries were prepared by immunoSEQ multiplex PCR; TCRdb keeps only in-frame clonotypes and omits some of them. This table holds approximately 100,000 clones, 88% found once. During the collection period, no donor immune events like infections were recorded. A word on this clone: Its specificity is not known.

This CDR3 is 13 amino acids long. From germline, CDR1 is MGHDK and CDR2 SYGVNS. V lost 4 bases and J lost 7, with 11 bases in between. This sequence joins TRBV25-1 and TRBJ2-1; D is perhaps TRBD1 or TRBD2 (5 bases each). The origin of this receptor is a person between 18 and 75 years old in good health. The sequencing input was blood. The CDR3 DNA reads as TGTGCCAGCAGTGCCCGGGGCGGTAATGAGCAGTTCTTC. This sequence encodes CASSARGGNEQFF.